These 8 T cell receptor beta chains were all obtained from the same sample, sequenced in a study of Ad26.COV2.S vaccination and SARS-CoV-2 variants. Some clones are missing from TCRdb's copy, which holds only in-frame ones; the method was immunoSEQ multiplex PCR. This sample yields about 350,000 clones, of which roughly nine tenths are seen a single time; 3.9% belongs to the top ten. This specimen consisted of peripheral blood, obtained after recovery from COVID-19. The receptor source for this set is a human donor who had recovered from COVID-19.

In the case of this clone: The identical CDR3 is also encoded by other nucleotide sequences in the sample. The rearrangement uses TRBV10-1 and TRBJ2-5, with 7 bases fitting TRBD2. Germline V gene lookup returns CDR1 WNHNN and CDR2 SYGVQD (reference sequence). With V trimmed by 6 bases and J by 2 bases, 3 bases remained unmatched. The CDR3 spans 13 residues. The CDR3 here is CASSGTIQETQYF. As DNA, the CDR3 is TGCGCCAGCAGCGGGACTATTCAAGAGACCCAGTACTTC.

V is TRBV11-2 and J is TRBJ1-2, with 8 positions matching TRBD1. The V and J ends lost 5 bases and 3 bases, in that order; junction bases with no gene match: 5. From germline, CDR1 is SGHAT and CDR2 FQNNGV. This CDR3 region has 14 residues. Written as DNA, the CDR3 is TGTGCCAGCAGCGGACAGGGTTGGGACTATGGCTACACCTTC. This translates into CASSGQGWDYGYTF. Full variable domain (rest looked up from reference TRBV11-2 and TRBJ1-2): EAGVAQSPRYKIIEKRQSVAFWCNPISGHATLYWYQQILGQGPKLLIQFQNNGVVDDSQLPKDRFSAERLKGVDSTLKIQPAKLEDSAVYLCASSGQGWDYGYTFGSGTRLTVV.

The genes are TRBV7-2 and TRBJ1-6, with a weak D call TRBD1 (6 bases). CDR3 length equals 15 residues. CDR1 and CDR2 (germline): SGHTA, FQGNSA. With 5 bases removed from V and 1 base from J, the gap between germline ends came to 9 bases. CDR3 sequence: CASSQGGSYNSPLHF. The CDR3 nucleotides read TGTGCCAGCAGCCAAGGGGGGTCCTATAATTCACCCCTCCACTTT.

Comment on this clone: Other nucleotide sequences from this sample produce the same CDR3. The gene calls are TRBV9 and TRBJ2-3; D is perhaps TRBD1 (5 bases). CDR3 length equals 15 residues. The germline V and J ends were trimmed by 2 bases and 0 bases, with 10 bases remaining between them. CDR1 SGDLS and CDR2 YYNGEE come from the germline V gene. The chain's CDR3 is CASSVQGASTDTQYF. DNA for the CDR3: TGTGCCAGCAGCGTTCAAGGGGCGAGCACAGATACGCAGTATTTT.

This chain uses TRBV6-6 with TRBJ2-2, with 7 bases aligning to TRBD2. V shed 5 bases, J shed 6 bases, and the junction held 6 bases outside the gene matches. Germline V lookup: CDR1 MNHNY, CDR2 SVGAGI (reference sequence). The CDR3 totals 14 residues. CDR3 sequence (DNA): TGTGCCAGCAGTGGGACTAATCCTCCCGGGGAGCTGTTTTTT. It specifies CASSGTNPPGELFF.

CDR3 protein: CASSLVRTLYGYTF. CDR3 DNA sequence: TGCGCCAGCAGCTTGGTGAGGACACTTTATGGCTACACCTTC. The chain is built from TRBV5-1 and TRBJ1-2, with D perhaps TRBD1 (5 bases). Germline-derived CDR1 and CDR2 are SGHRS and YFSETQ. This CDR3 is 14 amino acids long. The ends were cut back, 0 bases at V and 5 bases at J, with 11 bases in the middle.

The J gene is TRBJ2-7, the V gene TRBV5-5; 8 positions match TRBD1. CDR3 size: 14 residues. Trimming at V came to 1 base and at J to 3 bases, leaving 3 bases not matched to a gene. Germline loops: CDR1 SGHKS, CDR2 YYEKEE (reference sequence). CDR3 in DNA: TGTGCCAGCAGCTTGTACAGGGGGGTCTACGAGCAGTACTTC. Its translation: CASSLYRGVYEQYF.

The chain uses TRBV6-2 or TRBV6-3 and TRBJ1-2; no reliable D call. CDR1 MNHEY and CDR2 SVGEGT come from the germline V gene. The germline V and J ends were trimmed by 4 bases and 5 bases, with 14 bases remaining between them. This CDR3 contains 14 residues. The CDR3, as DNA: TGTGCCAGCAGTTCATCGGTTAGTGGGTATGGCTACACCTTC. Its protein product is CASSSSVSGYGYTF.